This entry lists 5 T cell receptor beta chains sequenced from one sample in a study of blood T cell repertoires in COVID-19. Data came from immunoSEQ multiplex PCR; TCRdb stores just in-frame clones and leaves some out. The data show under 400,000 clones, 85% to 90% seen once. The sample consisted of peripheral blood. These receptors came from a man between 18 and 35 years old with active or convalescent COVID-19.

This chain links TRBV6-5 with TRBJ2-3; 8 bases map to TRBD2. After removal of 7 bases from V and 1 base from J, the junction contained 4 bases not matched to a gene. The germline gives CDR1 MNHEY, CDR2 SVGAGI. The CDR3 is 14 residues long. CDR3 amino acids: CASKATSGTDTQYF. The CDR3 DNA follows: TGTGCCAGCAAAGCGACTAGCGGCACAGATACGCAGTATTTT.

J is TRBJ2-5 and V is TRBV25-1; D is possibly TRBD1 (5 bases). Germline lookup yields CDR1 MGHDK and CDR2 SYGVNS. The CDR3 is made up of 15 amino acids. The V end was cut by 5 bases, the J end by 2 bases, with 15 bases between. The CDR3 reads CASSRLDRDQETQYF. CDR3 DNA: TGTGCCAGCAGTAGATTAGACAGAGATCAAGAGACCCAGTACTTC. Looking up the rest from reference TRBV25-1 and TRBJ2-5 gives the full variable domain: EADIYQTPRYLVIGTGKKITLECSQTMGHDKMYWYQQDPGMELHLIHYSYGVNSTEKGDLSSESTVSRIRTEHFPLTLESARPSHTSQYLCASSRLDRDQETQYFGPGTRLLVL.

This clone has only one observation. V usage is TRBV7-2 and J usage is TRBJ2-7; the D is unclear. The germline CDR1 and CDR2 sequences are SGHTA and FQGNSA. The V and J ends lost 3 bases and 2 bases respectively, with 8 bases between them. This CDR3 is 13 amino acids long. This CDR3 reads CASSLGITYEQYF. CDR3 nucleotides: TGTGCCAGCAGCTTGGGCATAACCTACGAGCAGTACTTC.

This chain connects TRBV9 to TRBJ2-2; 7 positions agree with TRBD2. Unmatched junction bases numbered 9, after V lost 5 bases and J lost 5 bases. Germline-derived CDR1 and CDR2 are SGDLS and YYNGEE. CDR3 size: 15 residues. CDR3 bases: TGTGCCAGCAGTAAGGAGACTAGCAGGACCGGGGAGCTGTTTTTT. Its protein product is CASSKETSRTGELFF.

V is TRBV7-2 and J is TRBJ2-7, with TRBD2 matching over 15 bases. The CDR3 is 16 residues long. The germline CDR1 and CDR2 sequences are SGHTA and FQGNSA. The J segment lost 7 bases and the V segment lost 4 bases, leaving 8 bases of the junction unmatched. CDR3 residues: CASSSRTSGRGGEQYF. CDR3 DNA: TGTGCCAGCAGCTCTCGGACTAGCGGGAGGGGGGGTGAGCAGTACTTC.